The rows below give T cell receptor beta chains drawn from one sample of a study of T cells in Graves' hyperthyroidism and ophthalmopathy. TCRdb called the multiplex PCR reads again in MiXCR, with one record for every CDR3 protein. Of 700,000 to 850,000 distinct CDR3 sequences listed, under 45% are singletons. Specimen: blood. Receptors originate from a woman aged 40 to 50 with Graves' hyperthyroidism. CDR3s include the opening cysteine and the closing phenylalanine or tryptophan. A row's size may be missing; if present it is once, few, many or a size class.

v_call	j_call	clone_size	cdr3_aa
TRBV2	TRBJ2-1	NA	CASSEGTEASYNEQFF
TRBV7-9	TRBJ2-7	NA	CASSPGTRSEQYF
TRBV3-1	TRBJ1-1	NA	CASSQGAWNTEAFF
TRBV6-6	TRBJ1-1	few	CASSYSMKGRTEAFF
TRBV6-2/TRBV6-3	TRBJ2-7	NA	CASSYGGETYEQYF
TRBV29-1	TRBJ2-2	NA	CSARGENTGELFF
TRBV10-3	TRBJ2-5	many	CATLPDLGQETQYF
TRBV19	TRBJ2-6	many	CASSATGVGANVLTF
TRBV29-1	TRBJ2-7	NA	CSAAGAGTYEQYF
TRBV20-1	TRBJ2-7	NA	CSARTVQTTYEQYF
TRBV9	TRBJ1-2	many	CASSAGTASYGYTF
TRBV7-2	TRBJ2-6	many	CASSLSSGANVLTF
TRBV28	TRBJ1-2	few	CASRSHTAYGYTF
TRBV10-2	TRBJ2-2	NA	CASSGLDPGELFF
TRBV12-3/TRBV12-4	TRBJ1-1	many	CASSLGGTWAFF
TRBV6-1	TRBJ2-7	NA	CASRPGRATGYEQCF
TRBV15	TRBJ1-5	NA	CATSIEVGQPQHF
TRBV11-2	TRBJ2-7	many	CASSITGTGGGGQYF
TRBV6-1	TRBJ1-1	NA	CASSENWPMNRGEAFF
TRBV7-3	TRBJ2-3	few	CASSPTGSDVPTQYF
TRBV6-1	TRBJ1-2	many	CASSEGSFLYGYTF